Listed here are 22 T cell receptor beta chains from one sample, sequenced in a study of T cell repertoires in cytomegalovirus infection. TCRdb reanalysed the reads using MiXCR and keeps one entry per CDR3 protein. Among hundreds of thousands of distinct CDR3 sequences listed, 10% to 12% were seen once. The sequencing input was PBMCs. These receptors came from a human donor in good health (CMV status not recorded). Some clones in this sample may be carry-over from other donors' samples.

This clonotype has at least ten counts. This chain joins TRBV6-5 and TRBJ2-1; 12 bases map to TRBD2. Germline values: CDR1 MNHEY, CDR2 SVGAGI. The V segment lost 6 bases and the J segment 3 bases; nucleotides outside the gene matches: 12. CDR3 length: 18 residues. Here the CDR3 reads CASSRLAGDVKGYNEQFF. CDR3 in DNA: TGTGCCAGCAGCAGACTAGCGGGAGATGTGAAGGGCTACAATGAGCAGTTCTTC.

As to this clonotype: A much bigger clone sits one base away, suggesting this may be a read error. The chain links TRBV28 to TRBJ2-1; possible D gene TRBD1, 6 bases. CDR1 and CDR2 (germline): MDHEN, SYDVKM. The CDR3 has 15 amino acids. The CDR3 sequence: CASSLGTGPYSEQFF. The CDR3 DNA sequence: TGTGCCAGCAGTTTGGGTACAGGGCCCTACAGTGAGCAGTTCTTC.

This clonotype was observed at least ten times. The J gene is TRBJ2-7, the V gene TRBV11-2, with D tentatively TRBD1 (5 bases). Trimming pared 0 bases from V and 0 bases from J, leaving 15 bases between. Germline CDR1 SGHAT, CDR2 FQNNGV. The length of the CDR3 is 17 residues. The CDR3 spells CASSLDHRGPLSYEQYF. Written as DNA, the CDR3 is TGTGCCAGCAGCTTAGATCATAGGGGTCCCCTCTCCTACGAGCAGTACTTC.

This clonotype appeared many times. This rearrangement joins TRBV7-2 to TRBJ2-2, with 7 bases identical to TRBD2. Germline CDR1 reads SGHTA; CDR2 reads FQGNSA. V lost 3 bases and J lost 3; bases outside the gene matches: 7. The CDR3 has 16 amino acids. CDR3 amino acids: CASSFFGLVYTGELFF. In DNA form, the CDR3 reads TGTGCCAGCAGCTTCTTCGGACTAGTTTACACCGGGGAGCTGTTTTTT.

This clonotype showed up just a few times. The V and J genes are TRBV3-1 and TRBJ2-1; 15 bases fit TRBD2. The J segment lost 6 bases and the V segment lost 1 base, leaving 4 bases of the junction unmatched. The length of the CDR3 is 17 residues. CDR1 is LGHDT, CDR2 YNNKEL, per germline (reference sequence). The CDR3 nucleotides read TGTGCCAGCAGCCAAGTAAGGACTAGCGGGAGGGGCAATGAGCAGTTCTTC. Residues: CASSQVRTSGRGNEQFF.

There are many counts of this clonotype. J is TRBJ1-5 and V is TRBV6-1; 8 nucleotides align to TRBD1. The germline V gene has CDR1 MNHNS and CDR2 SASEGT. With V trimmed by 4 bases and J by 6 bases, 8 bases remained unmatched. This CDR3 is 15 amino acids long. CDR3 region: CASSGGGTGGQPQHF. CDR3 coding DNA: TGTGCCAGCAGTGGCGGGGGAACAGGGGGTCAGCCCCAGCATTTT.

There are many counts of this clonotype. The chain combines TRBV12-3 or TRBV12-4 with TRBJ1-2; unclear D gene. The CDR3 covers 14 residues. Between the trimmed V and J ends, which lost 3 bases and 8 bases, there was a span of 16 bases. As DNA, the CDR3 is TGTGCCAGCAGTTTTGGAGGGCCCTTCGACGGCTACACCTTC. It yields the protein CASSFGGPFDGYTF.

J is TRBJ2-1 and V is TRBV5-5; D may be TRBD1 or TRBD2 (6 bases each). This CDR3 comprises 15 residues. The ends were cut back, 1 base at V and 2 bases at J, with 10 bases in the middle. Germline CDR1 is SGHKS and CDR2 is YYEKEE (reference sequence). CDR3 coding DNA: TGTGCCAGCAGCTTGTGGGGGGCCCCCTACAATGAGCAGTTCTTC. This gives the protein CASSLWGAPYNEQFF.

This clonotype was found many times. This sequence joins TRBV4-2 and TRBJ1-5; D may be TRBD1 (6 bases). The V and J ends lost 2 bases and 5 bases respectively, with 13 bases between them. The CDR3 runs to 15 residues. The germline gives CDR1 LGHNA, CDR2 YNFKEQ. The CDR3 sequence is CASSQSQGEDQPQHF. The CDR3 nucleotides read TGTGCCAGCAGCCAATCACAGGGAGAGGATCAGCCCCAGCATTTT.

Ten or more counts support this clonotype. This chain joins TRBV28 and TRBJ2-3; D gene ambiguous. With 7 bases removed from V and 4 bases from J, the gap between germline ends came to 9 bases. Germline V gene sequence: CDR1 MDHEN, CDR2 SYDVKM. The CDR3 contains 12 residues. CDR3 region: CASTLSPDTQYF. The CDR3 DNA follows: TGTGCCAGCACCCTAAGTCCAGATACGCAGTATTTT.

This clonotype has just a few counts. The chain links TRBV9 to TRBJ2-7; TRBD2 might be the D (5 bases). The CDR3 length is 14 residues. Trimming pared 2 bases from V and 6 bases from J, leaving 15 bases between. The V gene's germline CDR1 is SGDLS and CDR2 YYNGEE. CDR3 bases: TGTGCCAGCAGCGTTACCGTGGGCGGGCGCGAGCAGTACTTC. Translated, it gives CASSVTVGGREQYF.

This clonotype was picked up many times. The chain recombines TRBV10-3 with TRBJ2-1; 14 positions agree with TRBD2. The CDR3 is 15 residues long. V gave up 6 bases and J gave up 10 bases; unmatched junction bases: 8. Germline CDR1 and CDR2: ENHRY and SYGVKD. CDR3 sequence reads: CAIRMGLAGEKEQFF. The CDR3, as DNA: TGTGCCATCAGGATGGGACTAGCGGGAGAGAAAGAGCAGTTCTTC.

This clonotype was detected many times. The V gene is TRBV11-2, the J gene TRBJ2-7; D is possibly TRBD1 (5 bases). The CDR3 covers 12 residues. V was trimmed by 5 bases and J by 9 bases, leaving 14 bases between them. CDR1 SGHAT and CDR2 FQNNGV come from the germline V gene. In DNA form, the CDR3 reads TGTGCCAGCAGCCTCGTCAGGGAAGTGCAGTACTTC. Translated, it gives CASSLVREVQYF.

This clonotype has a count of ten or more. An end of the junction does not agree with germline; a read error may underlie this. The chain carries TRBV7-2 and TRBJ2-1; D is undetermined. CDR1 SGHTA and CDR2 FQGNSA come from the germline V gene. This CDR3 is 12 amino acids long. CDR3 protein: CASSLGQMDPVF. DNA of the CDR3: TGTGCCAGCAGCTTAGGCCAAATGGATCCTGTCTTC. Drawing the rest from reference TRBV7-2 and TRBJ2-1, the complete variable domain is GAGVSQSPSNKVTEKGKDVELRCDPISGHTALYWYRQSLGQGLEFLIYFQGNSAPDKSGLPSDRFSAERTGGSVSTLTIQRTQQEDSAVYLCASSLGQMDPVFGPGTRLTVL.

Many counts were recorded for this clonotype. The rearrangement links TRBV11-2 to TRBJ1-6, with D possibly being TRBD1 (6 bases). V lost 4 bases, J lost 5 bases, and 15 bases lay in between. The CDR3 is made up of 16 amino acids. The germline V gene encodes CDR1 SGHAT and CDR2 FQNNGV. The CDR3 protein is CASSYNGGLDNSPLHF. In nucleotides, the CDR3 is TGTGCCAGCAGCTACAACGGGGGCCTTGATAATTCACCCCTCCACTTT.

This clonotype appeared many times. V is TRBV27 and J is TRBJ2-1; 8 nucleotides align to TRBD1. The germline V gene has CDR1 MNHEY and CDR2 SMNVEV (reference sequence). This CDR3 spans 17 amino acids. The trim removed 4 bases at V and 9 bases at J, leaving 17 bases unmatched. CDR3 sequence (DNA): TGTGCCAGCAGTTCCTCGGGACAGGTACCCTTTGCGAGTGAGCAGTTCTTC. This encodes CASSSSGQVPFASEQFF.

At least ten counts were recorded for this clonotype. V gene TRBV20-1 combines with J gene TRBJ1-1; D unclear. The germline CDR1 and CDR2 sequences are DFQATT and SNEGSKA (reference sequence). Trimming took 3 bases from V and 1 from J, leaving 9 bases between them. The CDR3 consists of 13 residues. This chain's CDR3 is CSASLTPNTEAFF. In DNA form, the CDR3 reads TGCAGTGCTAGTTTAACGCCGAACACTGAAGCTTTCTTT.

This clonotype was picked up many times. Here the CDR3 reads CASGGGWGYTF. The CDR3 bases are TGTGCCAGCGGGGGGGGCTGGGGCTACACCTTC. J is TRBJ1-2 and V is TRBV12-3 or TRBV12-4; a possible D gene is TRBD1 (6 bases). The CDR3 extends over 11 amino acids. V was pared by 8 bases and J by 8 bases, with 12 bases between.

This clonotype was seen a few times. V and J are TRBV30 and TRBJ2-7; 7 bases fit TRBD2. The CDR3 is 14 residues long. V lost 3 bases to trimming and J lost 4 bases; unmatched junction nucleotides: 9. Germline CDR1 is GTSNPN and CDR2 is SVGIG (reference sequence). This CDR3 is CAWSSPPGGYEQYF. As DNA, the CDR3 is TGTGCCTGGAGCAGCCCTCCCGGGGGGTACGAGCAGTACTTC.

This chain uses TRBV29-1 with TRBJ1-2; TRBD1 aligns across 7 bases. Per germline, CDR1 SQVTM and CDR2 ANQGSEA. The CDR3 spans 14 residues. V lost 0 bases, J lost 4 bases, and 5 bases stayed unmatched. CDR3 nucleotide sequence: TGCAGCGTTGAAGAAACAGGGGTGGGCTATGGCTACACCTTC. It codes for CSVEETGVGYGYTF.

With regard to this clonotype: This could be a read error, since a much larger clone is one nucleotide away. This sequence joins TRBV7-2 and TRBJ2-5; 7 nucleotides match TRBD1. CDR1 and CDR2 from the germline V gene are SGHTA and FQGNSA. CDR3 length: 14 amino acids. CDR3 nucleotide sequence: TGTGCCAGCAGCACGACAGGGTCCGGGGAGAACCAGTACTTC. Amino acids: CASSTTGSGENQYF.

This clonotype was seen only a few times. The chain employs TRBV5-1 and TRBJ2-1; 8 bases map to TRBD2. The junction had 10 bases not matched to a gene; V was cut back by 0 bases and J by 8 bases. The CDR3 totals 16 residues. The V gene's germline CDR1 is SGHRS and CDR2 YFSETQ. The CDR3 spells CASSLAVGTSFDEQFF. CDR3 in DNA: TGCGCCAGCAGCTTGGCCGTCGGGACTAGTTTCGATGAGCAGTTCTTC. Full variable domain (rest looked up from reference TRBV5-1 and TRBJ2-1): KAGVTQTPRYLIKTRGQQVTLSCSPISGHRSVSWYQQTPGQGLQFLFEYFSETQRNKGNFPGRFSGRQFSNSRSEMNVSTLELGDSALYLCASSLAVGTSFDEQFFGPGTRLTVL.